The source of this T cell receptor (beta chain) is a study of beta chain features in type 1 diabetes. Using CD45RO/CCR7/CD25/CD127/CD95/CD27, CD4+ naive, central memory, regulatory and stem cell-like memory cells were sorted. Sequencing targeted expressed TCRB transcripts, as all isolated RNA had been reverse transcribed. Sequenced naive, central memory and regulatory T cell samples produced an average of about 3.57 million reads. Here immunoSEQ multiplex PCR was the method, and the copy in TCRdb shows in-frame clones only, minus some. Of roughly 350,000 clones in the sample, 8% to 13% are singletons; the top ten hold about 0.015%. The germline V and J ends were trimmed by 0 bases and 6 bases, with 5 bases remaining between them. CDR3 length: 13 residues. Per the germline V gene, CDR1 is SGHAT and CDR2 is FQNNGV.

The clonotype originates from a woman aged 25 to 39 in good health. The chain links TRBV11-2 to TRBJ2-2; D not resolved. Material for sequencing was naive CD4+ T cells from blood. DNA of the CDR3: TGTGCCAGCAGCTTAGATGCGGCCGGGGAGCTGTTTTTT. It codes for CASSLDAAGELFF.